One and the same sample provided the 20 T cell receptor beta chains below, sequenced in a study of cytomegalovirus exposure and HLA in healthy donors. It was with 60 Vbeta and 13 Jbeta primers that the PCR ran. Repertoires were generated with immunoSEQ multiplex PCR, while TCRdb's copy carries only in-frame clones and drops some. This table has over 100,000 clones, over 8% appearing once. What was sequenced was PBMCs. These receptors all stem from a man in his forties in good health and CMV-seronegative.

This clone was counted only a few times. The rearrangement uses TRBV4-2 and TRBJ1-1; 9 positions match TRBD1. With 2 bases clipped from V and 0 bases from J, the junction kept 13 bases outside the gene matches. The germline V gene encodes CDR1 LGHNA and CDR2 YNFKEQ. The CDR3 is 19 residues long. In DNA, the CDR3 is TGTGCCAGCAGCCAAAATCCCACAGGGGGCGGTTACATGAACACTGAAGCTTTCTTT. The encoded protein is CASSQNPTGGGYMNTEAFF.

A few counts support this clone. This chain links TRBV4-3 with TRBJ2-7, with 8 bases aligning to TRBD1. V was clipped by 1 base and J by 0 bases; unmatched bases: 2. CDR3 length: 15 residues. Germline V CDR1 and CDR2: LGHNA, YSLEER. The CDR3 sequence: CASSQATGASYEQYF. CDR3 nucleotide sequence: TGCGCCAGCAGCCAAGCGACAGGGGCCTCCTACGAGCAGTACTTC.

This clone turned up a few times. This sequence joins TRBV14 and TRBJ1-6; D is possibly TRBD1 (6 bases). The CDR3 is made up of 15 amino acids. Germline values: CDR1 SGHDN, CDR2 FVKESK. The V end lost 2 bases, the J end lost 6 bases, and 11 bases lay between the germline ends. DNA for the CDR3: TGTGCCAGCAGCCAATGGACAGCGCCTAATTCACCCCTCCACTTT. Protein: CASSQWTAPNSPLHF.

As DNA, the CDR3 is TGCGCCAGCAGCTCTGACAGGCTTGCAACTAATGAAAAACTGTTTTTT. Amino acid sequence: CASSSDRLATNEKLFF. The rearrangement links TRBV5-1 to TRBJ1-4; TRBD1 might be the D (6 bases). The CDR3 totals 16 residues. V was pared by 3 bases and J by 0 bases, with 12 bases between. Germline V gives CDR1 SGHRS, CDR2 YFSETQ.

The chain recombines TRBV19 with TRBJ1-2, with 10 bases matching TRBD1. V shed 5 bases and J 2 bases; nucleotides not matched to a gene: 8. This CDR3 region has 16 residues. Germline V lookup: CDR1 LNHDA, CDR2 SQIVND (reference sequence). The CDR3 nucleotides read TGTGCCAGTAGTGTGCCGGGACAGGGGTCGAACTATGGCTACACCTTC. It is translated as CASSVPGQGSNYGYTF.

This clone showed up just a few times. This rearrangement joins TRBV7-2 to TRBJ2-7, with D uncertain. Germline V CDR1 and CDR2: SGHTA, FQGNSA. Trimming removed 0 bases from V and 3 bases from J, with 6 bases in between. The CDR3 is 13 residues long. The CDR3 is CASSLALNYEQYF. For the CDR3, the DNA is TGTGCCAGCAGCTTAGCCCTTAACTACGAGCAGTACTTC. Looking up the rest from reference TRBV7-2 and TRBJ2-7 gives the full variable domain: GAGVSQSPSNKVTEKGKDVELRCDPISGHTALYWYRQSLGQGLEFLIYFQGNSAPDKSGLPSDRFSAERTGGSVSTLTIQRTQQEDSAVYLCASSLALNYEQYFGPGTRLTVT.

This clone has a handful of counts. The V and J genes are TRBV7-3 and TRBJ1-2, with D possibly being TRBD1 (6 bases). Looked up from germline, CDR1 is SGHTA and CDR2 is FQGTGA. This CDR3 comprises 14 residues. V was pared by 1 base and J by 2 bases, with 8 bases between. The CDR3 nucleotides read TGTGCCAGCAGCTTAAGTGGACAGAACTATGGCTACACCTTC. Protein sequence: CASSLSGQNYGYTF. Supplemented by reference TRBV7-3 and TRBJ1-2, the full variable domain reads GAGVSQTPSNKVTEKGKYVELRCDPISGHTALYWYRQSLGQGPEFLIYFQGTGAADDSGLPNDRFFAVRPEGSVSTLKIQRTERGDSAVYLCASSLSGQNYGYTFGSGTRLTVV.

The J gene is TRBJ1-1, the V gene TRBV20-1; no firm D call. The V gene lost 8 bases and the J gene lost 2 bases, with 9 bases spanning the gap. Germline assignment: CDR1 DFQATT and CDR2 SNEGSKA (reference sequence). The CDR3 spans 11 residues. In DNA, the CDR3 is TGCAGTCCAGATTACAACACTGAAGCTTTCTTT. It is translated as CSPDYNTEAFF.

This clone appeared a few times. The V call is TRBV4-1, the J call TRBJ2-3, with D possibly matching TRBD2 (5 bases). The CDR3 contains 16 residues. CDR1 is MGHRA, CDR2 YSYEKL, per germline. V was pared by 0 bases and J by 2 bases, with 12 bases between. This chain's CDR3 is CASSQESSLNTDTQYF. As DNA, the CDR3 is TGCGCCAGCAGCCAAGAGTCTAGCTTAAACACAGATACGCAGTATTTT.

This chain uses TRBV11-2 with TRBJ1-1; 9 bases agree with TRBD1. In germline, CDR1 is SGHAT, CDR2 FQNNGV. The CDR3 runs to 14 residues. The J segment lost 2 bases and the V segment lost 5 bases, leaving 3 bases of the junction unmatched. CDR3 in amino acids: CASSRTGVNTEAFF. As DNA, the CDR3 is TGTGCCAGCAGCAGGACAGGGGTAAACACTGAAGCTTTCTTT. The full variable domain, in which reference TRBV11-2 and TRBJ1-1 provide the parts outside the CDR3, is EAGVAQSPRYKIIEKRQSVAFWCNPISGHATLYWYQQILGQGPKLLIQFQNNGVVDDSQLPKDRFSAERLKGVDSTLKIQPAKLEDSAVYLCASSRTGVNTEAFFGQGTRLTVV.

This clone was seen a handful of times. The rearrangement uses TRBV5-6 and TRBJ1-5; perhaps TRBD1 as D (5 bases). Trimming took off 4 bases at V and 5 bases at J, with 7 bases between the two ends. Germline CDR1 and CDR2: SGHDT and YYEEEE. CDR3 length: 12 amino acids. The CDR3 nucleotides read TGTGCCAGCAGCCTAGGGGATCAGCCCCAGCATTTT. It codes for CASSLGDQPQHF.

The chain combines TRBV19 with TRBJ2-7; D gene ambiguous. The germline V gene has CDR1 LNHDA and CDR2 SQIVND (reference sequence). V lost 1 base, J lost 0 bases, and 4 bases lay in between. The CDR3 has 13 amino acids. The CDR3 DNA follows: TGTGCCAGTAGTATAGGGCCCTCCTACGAGCAGTACTTC. Translated: CASSIGPSYEQYF.

The chain has TRBV7-2 and TRBJ2-3; 7 bases are a match to TRBD2. V lost 1 base to trimming and J lost 4 bases; unmatched junction nucleotides: 8. From germline, CDR1 is SGHTA and CDR2 FQGNSA. This CDR3 is built from 16 residues. This CDR3 is CASSLVSGGNADTQYF. Written as DNA, the CDR3 is TGTGCCAGCAGCTTAGTCTCGGGGGGAAATGCAGATACGCAGTATTTT.

The chain links TRBV7-3 to TRBJ2-1; 8 bases line up with TRBD2. The CDR3 is 14 residues long. V lost 5 bases, J lost 7 bases, and 7 bases stayed unmatched. CDR1 is SGHTA and CDR2 is FQGTGA in the germline V gene. CDR3 DNA sequence: TGTGCCAGCAGCCTCAGCGGGGGAAGAAATGAGCAGTTCTTC. As protein: CASSLSGGRNEQFF.

The chain is built from TRBV6-5 and TRBJ1-2, with 9 positions matching TRBD1. The CDR3 loop spans 15 amino acids. Per germline, CDR1 MNHEY and CDR2 SVGAGI. With V trimmed by 7 bases and J by 6 bases, 12 bases remained unmatched. The CDR3 DNA follows: TGTGCCAGCACCAACCAGGACAGGGGCGCACATGGCTACACCTTC. Translation: CASTNQDRGAHGYTF.

This clone has a handful of counts. This chain connects TRBV5-1 to TRBJ1-2; D might be TRBD1 (5 bases). Per germline, CDR1 SGHRS and CDR2 YFSETQ. CDR3 length equals 14 residues. V was pared by 3 bases and J by 2 bases, with 11 bases between. The CDR3: CASSWQGRNYGYTF. The CDR3 coding sequence is TGCGCCAGCAGCTGGCAGGGAAGAAACTATGGCTACACCTTC. Based on the CDR3 plus reference TRBV5-1 and TRBJ1-2, the full variable domain is KAGVTQTPRYLIKTRGQQVTLSCSPISGHRSVSWYQQTPGQGLQFLFEYFSETQRNKGNFPGRFSGRQFSNSRSEMNVSTLELGDSALYLCASSWQGRNYGYTFGSGTRLTVV.

The CDR3 region is CASSLGKAGTDTQYF. In DNA form, the CDR3 reads TGTGCCAGCAGCTTAGGAAAGGCGGGCACAGATACGCAGTATTTT. This rearrangement joins TRBV7-7 to TRBJ2-3; no clear D gene. Per germline, CDR1 SSHAT and CDR2 FNYEAQ (reference sequence). Trimming stripped 1 base from V and 1 base from J, with 9 bases between. The CDR3 spans 15 residues.

The rearrangement joins TRBV4-1 to TRBJ2-7; 8 nucleotides agree with TRBD1. The J segment lost 4 bases and the V segment lost 2 bases, leaving 4 bases of the junction unmatched. The CDR3 extends over 14 amino acids. In germline, CDR1 is MGHRA, CDR2 YSYEKL. CDR3 amino acids: CASSQQTGGYEQYF. The CDR3, as DNA: TGCGCCAGCAGCCAACAAACAGGGGGGTACGAGCAGTACTTC.

This clone has only a few counts. This chain links TRBV9 with TRBJ1-1, with D uncertain. The CDR3 extends over 13 amino acids. V was pared by 1 base and J by 8 bases, with 12 bases between. Germline loops: CDR1 SGDLS, CDR2 YYNGEE. Here the CDR3 reads CASSVRGRSEAFF. CDR3 bases: TGTGCCAGCAGCGTAAGAGGCCGCTCAGAAGCTTTCTTT. The variable domain in full, with the rest retrieved from reference TRBV9 and TRBJ1-1, is DSGVTQTPKHLITATGQRVTLRCSPRSGDLSVYWYQQSLDQGLQFLIQYYNGEERAKGNILERFSAQQFPDLHSELNLSSLELGDSALYFCASSVRGRSEAFFGQGTRLTVV.

DNA for the CDR3: TGTGCCAGCAGGTGGACTAGCGGGGGGTACAATGAGCAGTTCTTC. This sequence encodes CASRWTSGGYNEQFF. This chain joins TRBV7-8 and TRBJ2-1; TRBD2 aligns across 14 bases. V trimming: 6 bases; J trimming: 4 bases; junction bases outside the gene matches: 2. Germline lookup yields CDR1 SGHVS and CDR2 FQNEAQ. There are 15 residues in the CDR3.